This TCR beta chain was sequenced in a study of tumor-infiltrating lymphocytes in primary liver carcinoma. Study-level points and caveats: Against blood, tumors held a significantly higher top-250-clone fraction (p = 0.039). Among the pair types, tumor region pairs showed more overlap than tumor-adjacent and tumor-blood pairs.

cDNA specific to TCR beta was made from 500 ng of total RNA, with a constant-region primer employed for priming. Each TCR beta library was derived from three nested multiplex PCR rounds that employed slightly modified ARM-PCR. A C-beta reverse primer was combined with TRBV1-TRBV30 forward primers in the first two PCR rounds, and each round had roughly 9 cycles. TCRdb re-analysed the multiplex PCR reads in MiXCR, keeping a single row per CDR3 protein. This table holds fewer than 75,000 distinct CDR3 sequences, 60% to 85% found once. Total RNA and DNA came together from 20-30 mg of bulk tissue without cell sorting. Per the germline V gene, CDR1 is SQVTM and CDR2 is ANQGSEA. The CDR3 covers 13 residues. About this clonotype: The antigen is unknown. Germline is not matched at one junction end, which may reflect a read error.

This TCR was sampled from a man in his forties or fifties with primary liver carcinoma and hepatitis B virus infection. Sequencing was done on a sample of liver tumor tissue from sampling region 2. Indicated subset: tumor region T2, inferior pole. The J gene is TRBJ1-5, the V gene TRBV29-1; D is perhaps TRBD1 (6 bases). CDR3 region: CSAGGGSNQPQHF. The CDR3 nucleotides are TGCAGTGCCGGAGGGGGATCGAATCAGCCCCAGCACTTT. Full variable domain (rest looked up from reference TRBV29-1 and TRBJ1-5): SAVISQKPSRDICQRGTSLTIQCQVDSQVTMMFWYRQQPGQSLTLIATANQGSEATYESGFVIDKFPISRPNLTFSTLTVSNMSPEDSSIYLCSAGGGSNQPQHFGDGTRLSIL.